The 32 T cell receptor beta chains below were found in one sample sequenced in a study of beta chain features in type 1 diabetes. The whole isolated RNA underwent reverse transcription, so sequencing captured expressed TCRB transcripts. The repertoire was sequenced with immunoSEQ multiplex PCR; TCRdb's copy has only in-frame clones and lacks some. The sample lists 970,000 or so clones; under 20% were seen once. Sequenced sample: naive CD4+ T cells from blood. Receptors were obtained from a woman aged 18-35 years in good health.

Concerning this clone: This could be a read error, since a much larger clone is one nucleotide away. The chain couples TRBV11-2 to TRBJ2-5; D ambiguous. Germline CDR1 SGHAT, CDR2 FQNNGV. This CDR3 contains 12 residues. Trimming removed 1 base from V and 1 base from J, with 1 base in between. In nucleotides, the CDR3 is TGTGCCAGCAGCTTAGTCCAAGAGACCCAGTACTTC. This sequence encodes CASSLVQETQYF.

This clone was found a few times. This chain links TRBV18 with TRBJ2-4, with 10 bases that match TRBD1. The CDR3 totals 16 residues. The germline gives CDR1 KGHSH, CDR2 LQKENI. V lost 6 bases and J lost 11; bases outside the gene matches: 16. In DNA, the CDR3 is TGTGCCAGCTCCCCTACCCAACCGGGACAGGGGAGATTTCAGTACTTC. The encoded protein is CASSPTQPGQGRFQYF.

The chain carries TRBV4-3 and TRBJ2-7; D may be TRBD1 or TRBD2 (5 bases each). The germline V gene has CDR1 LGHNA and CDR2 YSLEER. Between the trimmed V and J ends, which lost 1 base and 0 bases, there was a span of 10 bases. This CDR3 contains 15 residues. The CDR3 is CASSQVVGRSYEQYF. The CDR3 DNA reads TGCGCCAGCAGCCAAGTGGTGGGACGCTCCTACGAGCAGTACTTC.

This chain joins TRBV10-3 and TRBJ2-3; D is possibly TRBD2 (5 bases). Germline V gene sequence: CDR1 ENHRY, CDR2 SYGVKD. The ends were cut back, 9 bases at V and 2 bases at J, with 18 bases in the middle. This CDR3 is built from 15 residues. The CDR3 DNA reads TGTGCCATTACTGAAGAGGACTCTTCCACAGATACGCAGTATTTT. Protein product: CAITEEDSSTDTQYF.

The CDR3 spells CASSPRGARNTEAFF. The CDR3 nucleotides read TGTGCCAGCTCACCCCGGGGGGCGCGGAACACTGAAGCTTTCTTT. This chain joins TRBV18 and TRBJ1-1; perhaps TRBD1 as D (6 bases). CDR3 length equals 15 residues. The V gene lost 3 bases and the J gene lost 1 base, with 12 bases spanning the gap. Germline assignment: CDR1 KGHSH and CDR2 LQKENI.

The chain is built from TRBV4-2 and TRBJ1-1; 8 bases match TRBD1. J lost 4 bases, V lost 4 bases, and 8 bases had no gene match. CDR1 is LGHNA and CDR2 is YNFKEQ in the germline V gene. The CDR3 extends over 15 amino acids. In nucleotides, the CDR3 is TGTGCCAGCAGCCTCGGACAGGGATCGGGCACTGAAGCTTTCTTT. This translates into CASSLGQGSGTEAFF.

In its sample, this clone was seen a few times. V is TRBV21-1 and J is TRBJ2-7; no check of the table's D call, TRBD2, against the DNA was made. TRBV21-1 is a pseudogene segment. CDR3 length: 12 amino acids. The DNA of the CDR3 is TGTGCCAATAACGGAGGGGACTACGAGCAGTACTTC. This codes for CANNGGDYEQYF.

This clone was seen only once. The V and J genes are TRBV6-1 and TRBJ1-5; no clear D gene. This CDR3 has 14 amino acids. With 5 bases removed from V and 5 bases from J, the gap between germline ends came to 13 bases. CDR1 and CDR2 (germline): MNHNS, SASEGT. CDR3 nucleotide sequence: TGTGCCAGCAGTAACGTGCAGGATTATCAGCCCCAGCATTTT. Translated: CASSNVQDYQPQHF.

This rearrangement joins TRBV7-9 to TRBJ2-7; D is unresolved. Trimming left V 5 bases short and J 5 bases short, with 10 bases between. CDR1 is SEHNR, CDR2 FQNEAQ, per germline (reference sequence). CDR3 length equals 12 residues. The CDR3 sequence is CASSRSGHEQYF. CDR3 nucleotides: TGTGCCAGCAGCCGGAGTGGCCACGAGCAGTACTTC.

The CDR3 DNA is TGCGCCAGCAGCCAAGATCCCGGGGAAACAGGACGCAATCAGCCCCAGCATTTT. Amino acids: CASSQDPGETGRNQPQHF. V is TRBV4-3 and J is TRBJ1-5; D might be TRBD1 (5 bases). Trimming removed 0 bases from V and 2 bases from J, with 17 bases in between. The CDR3 sequence is 18 residues long. Germline CDR1 reads LGHNA; CDR2 reads YSLEER.

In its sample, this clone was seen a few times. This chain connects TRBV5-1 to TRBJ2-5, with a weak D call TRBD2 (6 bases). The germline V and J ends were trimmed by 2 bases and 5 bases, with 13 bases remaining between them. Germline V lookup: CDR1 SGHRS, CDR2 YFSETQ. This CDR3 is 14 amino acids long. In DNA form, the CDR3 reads TGCGCCAGCAGCTTTGGGGCAAGCGGGGAGACCCAGTACTTC. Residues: CASSFGASGETQYF.

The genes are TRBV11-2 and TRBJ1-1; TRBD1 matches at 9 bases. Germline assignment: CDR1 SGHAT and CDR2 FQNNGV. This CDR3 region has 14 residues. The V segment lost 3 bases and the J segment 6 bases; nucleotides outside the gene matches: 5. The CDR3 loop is CASSFRDRAPEAFF. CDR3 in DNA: TGTGCCAGCAGCTTTCGGGACAGGGCCCCTGAAGCTTTCTTT.

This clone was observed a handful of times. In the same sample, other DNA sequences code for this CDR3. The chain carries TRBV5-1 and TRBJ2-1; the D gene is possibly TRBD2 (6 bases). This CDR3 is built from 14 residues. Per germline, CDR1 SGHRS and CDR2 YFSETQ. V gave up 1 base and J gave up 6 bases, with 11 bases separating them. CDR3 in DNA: TGCGCCAGCAGCTTGCTTGCGGGGACCAATGAGCAGTTCTTC. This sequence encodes CASSLLAGTNEQFF.

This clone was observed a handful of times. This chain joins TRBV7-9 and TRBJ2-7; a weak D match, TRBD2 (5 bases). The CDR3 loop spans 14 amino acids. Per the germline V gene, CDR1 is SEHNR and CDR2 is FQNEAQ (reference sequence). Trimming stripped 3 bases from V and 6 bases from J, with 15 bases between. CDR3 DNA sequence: TGTGCCAGCAGCTTCGGTCTAGCCCTCGGCGAGCAGTACTTC. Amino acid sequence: CASSFGLALGEQYF.

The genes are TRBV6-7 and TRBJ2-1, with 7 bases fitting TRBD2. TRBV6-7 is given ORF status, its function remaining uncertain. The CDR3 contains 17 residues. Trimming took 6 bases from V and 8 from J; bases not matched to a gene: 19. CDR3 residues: CASSPPGPGTSADEQFF. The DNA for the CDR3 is TGTGCCAGCAGCCCCCCCGGCCCGGGAACTAGCGCTGATGAGCAGTTCTTC.

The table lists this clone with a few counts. CDR3: CSASFGRPYF. The CDR3 DNA is TGCAGTGCTAGCTTTGGCAGGCCATATTTT. J is TRBJ2-3 and V is TRBV20-1; D is undetermined. The V gene's germline CDR1 is DFQATT and CDR2 SNEGSKA (reference sequence). V lost 3 bases to trimming and J lost 15 bases, with 13 bases between them. There are 10 residues in the CDR3.

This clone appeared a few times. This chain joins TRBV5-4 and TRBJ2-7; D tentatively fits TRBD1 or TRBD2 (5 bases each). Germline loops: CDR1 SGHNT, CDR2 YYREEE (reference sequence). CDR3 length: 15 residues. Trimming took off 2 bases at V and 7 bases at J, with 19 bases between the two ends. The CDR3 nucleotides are TGTGCCAGCAGCTTACTCAACCGGGGCTTGTGGGAGCAGTACTTC. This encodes CASSLLNRGLWEQYF.

The CDR3 coding sequence is TGTGCCATCAGTGATTTCGTTCGGAACACCGGGGAGCTGTTTTTT. The encoded protein is CAISDFVRNTGELFF. The chain employs TRBV10-3 and TRBJ2-2; the D is unclear. Germline CDR1 and CDR2: ENHRY and SYGVKD. This CDR3 comprises 15 residues. V was trimmed by 3 bases and J by 1 base, leaving 9 bases between them.

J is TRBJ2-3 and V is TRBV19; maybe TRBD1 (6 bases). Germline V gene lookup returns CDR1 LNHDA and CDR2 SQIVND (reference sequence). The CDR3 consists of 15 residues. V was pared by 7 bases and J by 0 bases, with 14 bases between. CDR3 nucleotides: TGTGCCAGTAATAGGAACAGGGCGAGCACAGATACGCAGTATTTT. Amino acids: CASNRNRASTDTQYF. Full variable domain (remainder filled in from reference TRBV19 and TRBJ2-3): DGGITQSPKYLFRKEGQNVTLSCEQNLNHDAMYWYRQDPGQGLRLIYYSQIVNDFQKGDIAEGYSVSREKKESFPLTVTSAQKNPTAFYLCASNRNRASTDTQYFGPGTRLTVL.

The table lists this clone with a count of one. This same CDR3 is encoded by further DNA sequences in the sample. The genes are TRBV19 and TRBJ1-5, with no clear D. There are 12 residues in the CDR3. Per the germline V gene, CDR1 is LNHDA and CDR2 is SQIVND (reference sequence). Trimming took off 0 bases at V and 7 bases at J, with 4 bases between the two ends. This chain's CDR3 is CASSIDRQPQHF. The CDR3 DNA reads TGTGCCAGTAGTATAGATCGACAGCCCCAGCATTTT. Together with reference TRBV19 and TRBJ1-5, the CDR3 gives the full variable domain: DGGITQSPKYLFRKEGQNVTLSCEQNLNHDAMYWYRQDPGQGLRLIYYSQIVNDFQKGDIAEGYSVSREKKESFPLTVTSAQKNPTAFYLCASSIDRQPQHFGDGTRLSIL.

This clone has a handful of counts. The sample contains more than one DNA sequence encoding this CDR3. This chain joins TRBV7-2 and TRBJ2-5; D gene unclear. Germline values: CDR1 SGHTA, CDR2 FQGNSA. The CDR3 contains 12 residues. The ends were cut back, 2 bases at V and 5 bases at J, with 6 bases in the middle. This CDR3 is CASSLLGETQYF. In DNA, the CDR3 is TGTGCCAGCAGCTTATTGGGGGAGACCCAGTACTTC.

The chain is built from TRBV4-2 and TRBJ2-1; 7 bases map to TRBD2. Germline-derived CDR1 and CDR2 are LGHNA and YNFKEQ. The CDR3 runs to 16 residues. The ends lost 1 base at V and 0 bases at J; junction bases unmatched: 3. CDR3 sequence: CASSQAASGSYNEQFF. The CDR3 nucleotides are TGTGCCAGCAGCCAAGCAGCTAGCGGCTCCTACAATGAGCAGTTCTTC.

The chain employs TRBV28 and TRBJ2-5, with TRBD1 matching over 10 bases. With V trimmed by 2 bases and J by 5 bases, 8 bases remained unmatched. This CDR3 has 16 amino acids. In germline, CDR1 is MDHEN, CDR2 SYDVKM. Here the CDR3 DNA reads TGTGCCAGCAGTTTAGGAAGGACAGGGGGTCCGGAGACCCAGTACTTC. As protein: CASSLGRTGGPETQYF.

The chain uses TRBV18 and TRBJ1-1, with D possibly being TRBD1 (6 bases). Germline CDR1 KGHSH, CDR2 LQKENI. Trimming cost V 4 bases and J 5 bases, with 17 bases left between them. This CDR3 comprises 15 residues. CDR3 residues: CASSQTTGIRTEAFF. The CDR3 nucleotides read TGTGCCAGCTCACAGACGACAGGTATCCGGACTGAAGCTTTCTTT.

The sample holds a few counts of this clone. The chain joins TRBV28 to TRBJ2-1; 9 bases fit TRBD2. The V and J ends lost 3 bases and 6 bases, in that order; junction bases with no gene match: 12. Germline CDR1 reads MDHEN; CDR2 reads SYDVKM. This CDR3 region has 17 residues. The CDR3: CASSFAPGLAGTNEQFF. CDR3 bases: TGTGCCAGCAGTTTCGCCCCGGGGCTAGCGGGAACCAATGAGCAGTTCTTC. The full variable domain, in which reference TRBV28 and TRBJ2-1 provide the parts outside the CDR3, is DVKVTQSSRYLVKRTGEKVFLECVQDMDHENMFWYRQDPGLGLRLIYFSYDVKMKEKGDIPEGYSVSREKKERFSLILESASTNQTSMYLCASSFAPGLAGTNEQFFGPGTRLTVL.

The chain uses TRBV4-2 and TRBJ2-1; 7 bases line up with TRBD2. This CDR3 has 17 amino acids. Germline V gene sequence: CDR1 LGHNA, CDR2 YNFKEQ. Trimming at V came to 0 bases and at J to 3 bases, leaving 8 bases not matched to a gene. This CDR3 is CASSQDLASGHYNEQFF. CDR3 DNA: TGTGCCAGCAGCCAAGATTTAGCTAGCGGACACTACAATGAGCAGTTCTTC.

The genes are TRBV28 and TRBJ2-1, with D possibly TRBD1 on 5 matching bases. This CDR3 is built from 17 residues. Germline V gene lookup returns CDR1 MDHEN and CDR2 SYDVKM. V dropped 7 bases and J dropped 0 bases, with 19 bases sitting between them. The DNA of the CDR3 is TGTGCCAGCATCGGCCCCGCAACAGGAAGCTCCTACAATGAGCAGTTCTTC. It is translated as CASIGPATGSSYNEQFF.

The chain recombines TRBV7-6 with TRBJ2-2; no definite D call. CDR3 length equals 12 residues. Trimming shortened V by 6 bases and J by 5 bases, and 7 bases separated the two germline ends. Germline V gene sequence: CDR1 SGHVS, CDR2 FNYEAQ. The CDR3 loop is CASRFYTGELFF. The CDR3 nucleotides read TGTGCCAGCAGATTCTATACCGGGGAGCTGTTTTTT.

This chain's CDR3 is CASSSPRDRGGTEAFF. The CDR3, as DNA: TGTGCCAGCAGTTCCCCAAGGGACAGGGGTGGTACTGAAGCTTTCTTT. This rearrangement joins TRBV6-6 to TRBJ1-1; 10 nucleotides agree with TRBD1. This CDR3 spans 16 amino acids. From germline, CDR1 is MNHNY and CDR2 SVGAGI (reference sequence). J gave up 5 bases and V 4 bases, and 10 bases lay outside the gene matches.

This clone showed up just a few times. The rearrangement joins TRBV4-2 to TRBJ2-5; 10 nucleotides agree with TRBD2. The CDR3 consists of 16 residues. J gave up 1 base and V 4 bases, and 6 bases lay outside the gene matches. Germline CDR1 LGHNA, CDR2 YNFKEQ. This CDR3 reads CASSRKTSGTQETQYF. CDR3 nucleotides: TGTGCCAGCAGCCGTAAAACTAGCGGGACCCAAGAGACCCAGTACTTC.

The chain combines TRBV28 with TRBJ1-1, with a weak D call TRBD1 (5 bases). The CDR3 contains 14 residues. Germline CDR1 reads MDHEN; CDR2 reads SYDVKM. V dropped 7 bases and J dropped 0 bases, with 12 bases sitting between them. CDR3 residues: CASTPGHMNTEAFF. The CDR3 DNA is TGTGCCAGCACCCCTGGACATATGAACACTGAAGCTTTCTTT.

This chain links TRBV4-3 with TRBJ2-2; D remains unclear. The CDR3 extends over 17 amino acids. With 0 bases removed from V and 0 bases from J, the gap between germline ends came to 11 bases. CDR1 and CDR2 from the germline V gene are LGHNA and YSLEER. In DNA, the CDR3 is TGCGCCAGCAGCCAAGATATGTTGGGAACGAACACCGGGGAGCTGTTTTTT. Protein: CASSQDMLGTNTGELFF.